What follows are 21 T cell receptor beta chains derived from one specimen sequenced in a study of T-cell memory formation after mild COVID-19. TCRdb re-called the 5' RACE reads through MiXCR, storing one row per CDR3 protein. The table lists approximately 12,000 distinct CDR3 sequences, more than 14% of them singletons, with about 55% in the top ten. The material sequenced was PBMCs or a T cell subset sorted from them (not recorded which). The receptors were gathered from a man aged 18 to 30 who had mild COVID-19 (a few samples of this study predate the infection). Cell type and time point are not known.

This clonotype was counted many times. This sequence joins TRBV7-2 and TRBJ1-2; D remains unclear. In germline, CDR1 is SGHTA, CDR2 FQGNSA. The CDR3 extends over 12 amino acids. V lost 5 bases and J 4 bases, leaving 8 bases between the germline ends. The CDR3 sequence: CASSPIPYGYTF. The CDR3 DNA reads TGTGCCAGCAGCCCAATCCCCTATGGCTACACCTTC.

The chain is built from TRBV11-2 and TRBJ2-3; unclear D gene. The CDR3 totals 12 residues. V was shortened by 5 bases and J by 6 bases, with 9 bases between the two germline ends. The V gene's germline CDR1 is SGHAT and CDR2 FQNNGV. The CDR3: CASSLSEDTQYF. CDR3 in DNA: TGTGCCAGCAGCCTTTCGGAGGATACGCAGTATTTT.

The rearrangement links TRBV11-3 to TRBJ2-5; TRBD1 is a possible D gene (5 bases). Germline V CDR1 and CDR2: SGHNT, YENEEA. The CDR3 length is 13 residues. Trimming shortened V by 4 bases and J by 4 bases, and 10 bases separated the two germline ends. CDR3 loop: CASSSQGRETQYF. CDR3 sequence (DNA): TGTGCCAGCAGCTCGCAGGGTAGAGAGACCCAGTACTTC. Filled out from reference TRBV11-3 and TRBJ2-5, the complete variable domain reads EAGVVQSPRYKIIEKKQPVAFWCNPISGHNTLYWYLQNLGQGPELLIRYENEEAVDDSQLPKDRFSAERLKGVDSTLKIQPAELGDSAVYLCASSSQGRETQYFGPGTRLLVL.

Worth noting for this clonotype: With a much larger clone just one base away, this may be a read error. CDR3 region: CDTFSNTGELFF. CDR3 bases: TGTGACACCTTTTCAAACACCGGGGAGCTGTTTTTT. The chain links TRBV24-1 to TRBJ2-2; D is uncertain. There are 12 residues in the CDR3. The germline gives CDR1 KGHDR, CDR2 SFDVKD.

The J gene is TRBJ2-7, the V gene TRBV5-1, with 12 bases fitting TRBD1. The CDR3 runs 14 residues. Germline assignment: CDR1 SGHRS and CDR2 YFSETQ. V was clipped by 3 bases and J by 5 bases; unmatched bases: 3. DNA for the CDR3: TGCGCCAGCAGCTCCGGGACAGGGGGCCACGAGCAGTACTTC. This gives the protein CASSSGTGGHEQYF. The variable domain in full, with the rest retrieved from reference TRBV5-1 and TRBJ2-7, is KAGVTQTPRYLIKTRGQQVTLSCSPISGHRSVSWYQQTPGQGLQFLFEYFSETQRNKGNFPGRFSGRQFSNSRSEMNVSTLELGDSALYLCASSSGTGGHEQYFGPGTRLTVT.

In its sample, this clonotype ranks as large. The CDR3 bases are TGTGCCAGCAGTGCAGGGGCAGGCAATCAGCCCCAGCATTTT. Translated, it gives CASSAGAGNQPQHF. The gene calls are TRBV6-2 or TRBV6-3 and TRBJ1-5, with D perhaps matching TRBD1 (6 bases). The ends were cut back, 5 bases at V and 2 bases at J, with 10 bases in the middle. The CDR3 is 14 residues long. Germline V gene data show CDR1 as MNHEY and CDR2 as SVGEGT.

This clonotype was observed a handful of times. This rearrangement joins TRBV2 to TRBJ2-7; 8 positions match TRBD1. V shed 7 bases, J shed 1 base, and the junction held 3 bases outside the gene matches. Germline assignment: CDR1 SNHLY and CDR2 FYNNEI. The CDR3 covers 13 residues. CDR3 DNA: TGTGCCAGCACAGGGGGCTTTTCCTACGAGCAGTACTTC. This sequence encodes CASTGGFSYEQYF.

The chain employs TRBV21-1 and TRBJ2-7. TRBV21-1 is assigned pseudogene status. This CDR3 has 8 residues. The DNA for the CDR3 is TGTGCCAGCAGCAAAGGGTACTTC. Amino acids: CASSKGYF.

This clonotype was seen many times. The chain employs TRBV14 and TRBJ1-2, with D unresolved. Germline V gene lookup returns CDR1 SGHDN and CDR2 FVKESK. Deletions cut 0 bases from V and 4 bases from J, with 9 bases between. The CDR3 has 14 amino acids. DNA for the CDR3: TGTGCCAGCAGCCAAGATCGACAAGCCTATGGCTACACCTTC. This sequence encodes CASSQDRQAYGYTF. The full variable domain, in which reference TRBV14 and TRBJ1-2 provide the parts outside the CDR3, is EAGVTQFPSHSVIEKGQTVTLRCDPISGHDNLYWYRRVMGKEIKFLLHFVKESKQDESGMPNNRFLAERTGGTYSTLKVQPAELEDSGVYFCASSQDRQAYGYTFGSGTRLTVV.

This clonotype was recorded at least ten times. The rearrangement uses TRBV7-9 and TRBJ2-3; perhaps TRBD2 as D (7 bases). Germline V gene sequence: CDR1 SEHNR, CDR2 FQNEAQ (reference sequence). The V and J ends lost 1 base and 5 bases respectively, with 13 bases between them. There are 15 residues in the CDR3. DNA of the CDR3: TGTGCCAGCAGCTTAGTCGGAGGGGGGGAAGATACGCAGTATTTT. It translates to CASSLVGGGEDTQYF.

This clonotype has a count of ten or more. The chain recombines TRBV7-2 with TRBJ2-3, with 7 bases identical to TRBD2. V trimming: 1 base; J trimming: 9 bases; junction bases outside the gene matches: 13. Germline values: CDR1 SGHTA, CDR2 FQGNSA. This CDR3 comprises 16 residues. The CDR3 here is CASSLETGGWGRTQYF. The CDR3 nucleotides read TGTGCCAGCAGCTTAGAAACGGGGGGATGGGGTAGAACGCAGTATTTT.

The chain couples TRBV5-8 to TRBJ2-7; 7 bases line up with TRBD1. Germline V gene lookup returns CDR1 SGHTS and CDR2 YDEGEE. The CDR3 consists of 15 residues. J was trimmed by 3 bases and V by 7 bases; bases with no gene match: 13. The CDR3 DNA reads TGTGCCAGCGGGAAGGGGACAGCGACAAACTACGAGCAGTACTTC. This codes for CASGKGTATNYEQYF.

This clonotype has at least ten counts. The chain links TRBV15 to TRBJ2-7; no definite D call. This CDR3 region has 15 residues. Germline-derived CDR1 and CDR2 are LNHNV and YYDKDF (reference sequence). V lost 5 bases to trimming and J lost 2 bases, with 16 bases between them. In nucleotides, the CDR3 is TGTGCCACCAGCGCCTGGCCTGACGGTACCTACGAGCAGTACTTC. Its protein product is CATSAWPDGTYEQYF.

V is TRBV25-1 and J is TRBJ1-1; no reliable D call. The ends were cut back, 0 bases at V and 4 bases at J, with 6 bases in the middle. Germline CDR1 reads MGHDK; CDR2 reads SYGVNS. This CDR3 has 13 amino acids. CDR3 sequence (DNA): TGTGCCAGCAGTGAATACCCGGGCACTGAAGCTTTCTTT. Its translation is CASSEYPGTEAFF.

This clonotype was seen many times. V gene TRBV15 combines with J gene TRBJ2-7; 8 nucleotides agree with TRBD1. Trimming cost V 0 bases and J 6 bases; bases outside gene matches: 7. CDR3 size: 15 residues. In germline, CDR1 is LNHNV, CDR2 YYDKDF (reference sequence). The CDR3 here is CATSRDGTGRSEQYV. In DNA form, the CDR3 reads TGTGCCACCAGCAGAGACGGGACAGGACGCTCCGAGCAGTACGTC.

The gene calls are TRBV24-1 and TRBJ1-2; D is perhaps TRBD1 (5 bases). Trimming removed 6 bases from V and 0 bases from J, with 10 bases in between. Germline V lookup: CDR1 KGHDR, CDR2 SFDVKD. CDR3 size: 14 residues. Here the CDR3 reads CATSRDPSNYGYTF. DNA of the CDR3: TGTGCCACCAGTCGGGACCCTTCTAACTATGGCTACACCTTC.

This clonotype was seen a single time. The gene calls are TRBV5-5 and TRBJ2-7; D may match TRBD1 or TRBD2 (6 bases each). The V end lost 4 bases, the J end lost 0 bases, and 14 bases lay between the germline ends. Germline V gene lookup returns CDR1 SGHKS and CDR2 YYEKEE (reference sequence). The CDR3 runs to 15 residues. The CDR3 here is CASSSGQTSSYEQYF. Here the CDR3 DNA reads TGTGCCAGCAGCAGCGGACAGACTAGCTCCTACGAGCAGTACTTC.

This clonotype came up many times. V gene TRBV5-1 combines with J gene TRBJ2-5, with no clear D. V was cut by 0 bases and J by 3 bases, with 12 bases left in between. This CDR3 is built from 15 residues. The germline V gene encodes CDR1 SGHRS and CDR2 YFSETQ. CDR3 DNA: TGCGCCAGCAGCTTGGCGCAGTTCCCGGAAGAGACCCAGTACTTC. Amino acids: CASSLAQFPEETQYF.

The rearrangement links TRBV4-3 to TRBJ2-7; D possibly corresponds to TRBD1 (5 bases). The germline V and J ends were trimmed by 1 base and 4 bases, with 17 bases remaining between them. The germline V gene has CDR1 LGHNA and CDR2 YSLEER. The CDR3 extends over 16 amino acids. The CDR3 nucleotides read TGCGCCAGCAGCCAAGTTAGAGACAGCGAACCTTACGAGCAGTACTTC. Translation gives CASSQVRDSEPYEQYF.

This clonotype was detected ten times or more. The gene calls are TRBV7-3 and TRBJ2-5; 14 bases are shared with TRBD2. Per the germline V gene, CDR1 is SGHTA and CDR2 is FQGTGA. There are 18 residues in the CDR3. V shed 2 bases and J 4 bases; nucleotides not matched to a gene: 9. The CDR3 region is CASSLGLAGGTPLETQYF. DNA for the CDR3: TGTGCCAGCAGCTTAGGACTAGCGGGGGGTACTCCCTTAGAGACCCAGTACTTC.

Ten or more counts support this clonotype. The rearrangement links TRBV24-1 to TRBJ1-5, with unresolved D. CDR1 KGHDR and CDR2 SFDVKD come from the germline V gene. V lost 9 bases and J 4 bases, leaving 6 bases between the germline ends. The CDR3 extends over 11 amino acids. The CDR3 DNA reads TGTGCCACCGGAGCTAATCAGCCCCAGCATTTT. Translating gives CATGANQPQHF.